This TCR beta chain was documented in a study of PD-1 blockade in classical Hodgkin lymphoma. Documented time point: cycle 4 day 1 (C4D1), after six to seven weeks of nivolumab. In every patient, relapse followed autologous stem cell transplantation, while exposure to brentuximab vedotin differed. Germline CDR1 and CDR2: SNHLY and FYNNEI. The CDR3 is made up of 16 amino acids. Trimming pared 5 bases from V and 0 bases from J, leaving 14 bases between. The data were produced by immunoSEQ multiplex PCR, yet TCRdb's version contains in-frame clones alone and is incomplete. The data show more than 85,000 clones, around 90% seen once.

The chain combines TRBV2 with TRBJ1-5; the D is unclear. The source material was peripheral blood mononuclear cells (PBMCs), sampled before the fourth cycle of nivolumab. The sequence came from a human donor with classical Hodgkin lymphoma. Written as DNA, the CDR3 is TGTGCCAGCAGTATGGAGGGCGGATATAGCAATCAGCCCCAGCATTTT. Translating it yields CASSMEGGYSNQPQHF.